The source of this T cell receptor (beta chain) is a study of T cell repertoires in cytomegalovirus infection. Background on the study: CMV infection plus the matching HLA type was flagged by public TCR beta signatures. Study results and limitations: The ex vivo response was dominated by HLA-C-restricted CMV-specific TCR beta clonotypes. Accumulated public TCR beta family frequency recognized individuals carrying CMV together with the relevant HLA.

This clonotype was counted many times. Its antigen is still unknown. The germline V gene encodes CDR1 SGHVS and CDR2 FQNEAQ. The J segment lost 7 bases and the V segment lost 5 bases, leaving 7 bases of the junction unmatched. The CDR3 covers 14 residues. TCRdb used MiXCR to reprocess the reads, holding one entry per CDR3 protein. Of 250,000 or so distinct CDR3 sequences in the sample, approximately 8.3% are singletons; the top ten hold over 13%. This clonotype originated in a human donor in good health (CMV status not recorded). Some clones in this sample may be carry-over from other donors' samples. The sample taken for sequencing was PBMCs. The chain combines TRBV7-8 with TRBJ1-4; TRBD1 agrees at 7 bases. CDR3 DNA: TGTGCCAGCAGCCTGACAGGGAGCACTGAAAAACTGTTTTTT. This sequence encodes CASSLTGSTEKLFF.